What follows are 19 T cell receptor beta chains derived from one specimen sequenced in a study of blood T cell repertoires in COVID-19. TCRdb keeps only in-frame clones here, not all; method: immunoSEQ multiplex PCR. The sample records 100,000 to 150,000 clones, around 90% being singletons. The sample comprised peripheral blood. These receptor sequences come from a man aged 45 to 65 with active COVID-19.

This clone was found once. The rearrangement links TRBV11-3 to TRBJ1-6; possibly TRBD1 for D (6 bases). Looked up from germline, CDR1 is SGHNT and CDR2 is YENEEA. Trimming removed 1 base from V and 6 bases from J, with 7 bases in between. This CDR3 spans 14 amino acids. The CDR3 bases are TGTGCCAGCAGCTTAGCAGGGGTTAATTCACCCCTCCACTTT. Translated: CASSLAGVNSPLHF.

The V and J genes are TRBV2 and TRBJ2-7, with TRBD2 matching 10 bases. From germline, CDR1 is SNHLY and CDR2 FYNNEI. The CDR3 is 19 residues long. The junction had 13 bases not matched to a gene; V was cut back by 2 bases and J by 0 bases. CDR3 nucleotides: TGTGCCAGCAGTGAAAGTTTCGCCTCTGGACTAGCGGACTCCTACGAGCAGTACGTC. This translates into CASSESFASGLADSYEQYV.

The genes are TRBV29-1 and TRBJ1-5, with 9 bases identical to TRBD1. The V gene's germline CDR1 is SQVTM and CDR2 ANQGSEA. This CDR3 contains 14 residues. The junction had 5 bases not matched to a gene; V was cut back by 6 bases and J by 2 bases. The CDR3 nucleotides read TGCAGCGTCGCACAGGGGGCGGGCAATCAGCCCCAGCATTTT. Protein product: CSVAQGAGNQPQHF.

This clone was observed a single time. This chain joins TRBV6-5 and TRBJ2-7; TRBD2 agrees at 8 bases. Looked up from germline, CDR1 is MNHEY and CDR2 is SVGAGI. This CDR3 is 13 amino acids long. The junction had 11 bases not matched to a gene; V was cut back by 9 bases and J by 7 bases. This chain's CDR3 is CASEDSRGGEQYF. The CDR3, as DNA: TGTGCCAGTGAGGACTCCCGGGGGGGGGAGCAGTACTTC.

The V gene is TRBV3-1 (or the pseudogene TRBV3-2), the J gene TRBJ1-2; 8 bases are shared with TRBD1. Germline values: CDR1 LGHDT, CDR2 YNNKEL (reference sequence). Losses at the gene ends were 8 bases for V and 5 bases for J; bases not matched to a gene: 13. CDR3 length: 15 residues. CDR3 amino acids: CASGPSAGGLYGYTF. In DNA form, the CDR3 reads TGTGCCAGCGGACCGTCGGCAGGGGGCCTTTATGGCTACACCTTC.

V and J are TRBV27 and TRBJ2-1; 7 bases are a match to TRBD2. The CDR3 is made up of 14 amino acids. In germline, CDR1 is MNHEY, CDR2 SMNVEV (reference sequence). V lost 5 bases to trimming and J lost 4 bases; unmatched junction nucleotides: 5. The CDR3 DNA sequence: TGTGCCAGCAGTCTCAGCGGGGTATACAATGAGCAGTTCTTC. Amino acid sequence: CASSLSGVYNEQFF.

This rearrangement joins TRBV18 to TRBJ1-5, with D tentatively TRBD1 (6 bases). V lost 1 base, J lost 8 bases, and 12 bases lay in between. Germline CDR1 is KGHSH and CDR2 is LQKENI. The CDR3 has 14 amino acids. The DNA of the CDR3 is TGTGCCAGCTCACCACTTGAGGGGGGGAAGCCCCAGCATTTT. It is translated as CASSPLEGGKPQHF.

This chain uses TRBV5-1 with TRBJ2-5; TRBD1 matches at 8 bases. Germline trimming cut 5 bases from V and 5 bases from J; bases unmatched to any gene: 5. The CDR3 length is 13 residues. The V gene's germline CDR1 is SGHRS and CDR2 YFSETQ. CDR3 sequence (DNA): TGCGCCAGCAGTCCCGACAGGGGTGAGACCCAGTACTTC. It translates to CASSPDRGETQYF.

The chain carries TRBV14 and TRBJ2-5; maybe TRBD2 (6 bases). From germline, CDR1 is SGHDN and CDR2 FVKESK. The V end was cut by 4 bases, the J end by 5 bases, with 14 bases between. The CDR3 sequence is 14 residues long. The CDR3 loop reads CASSRLDGVETQYF. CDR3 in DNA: TGTGCCAGCAGCCGACTAGACGGGGTTGAGACCCAGTACTTC.

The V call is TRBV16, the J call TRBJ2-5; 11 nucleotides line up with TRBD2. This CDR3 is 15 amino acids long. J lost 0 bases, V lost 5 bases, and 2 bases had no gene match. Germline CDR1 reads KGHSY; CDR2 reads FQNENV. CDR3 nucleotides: TGTGCCAGCAGCAAGACTAGCGGGAACCAAGAGACCCAGTACTTC. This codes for CASSKTSGNQETQYF.

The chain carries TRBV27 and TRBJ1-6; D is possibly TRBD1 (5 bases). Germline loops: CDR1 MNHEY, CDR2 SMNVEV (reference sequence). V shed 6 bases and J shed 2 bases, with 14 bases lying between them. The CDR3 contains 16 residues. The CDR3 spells CASRPTTEPYNSPLHF. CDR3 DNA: TGTGCCAGCAGACCGACGACAGAGCCCTATAATTCACCCCTCCACTTT.

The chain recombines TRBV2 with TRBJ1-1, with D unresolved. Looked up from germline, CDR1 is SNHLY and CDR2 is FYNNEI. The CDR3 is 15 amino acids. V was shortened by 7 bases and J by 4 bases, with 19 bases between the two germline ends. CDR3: CASIEFRSAGTEAFF. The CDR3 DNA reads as TGTGCCAGCATAGAGTTCCGTTCCGCGGGCACTGAAGCTTTCTTT.

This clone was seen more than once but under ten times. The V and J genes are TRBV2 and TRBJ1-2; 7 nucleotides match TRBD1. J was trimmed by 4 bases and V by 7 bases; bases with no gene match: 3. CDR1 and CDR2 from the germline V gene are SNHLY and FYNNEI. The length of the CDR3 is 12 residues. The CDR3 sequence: CASMAGGYGYTF. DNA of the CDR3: TGTGCCAGCATGGCAGGGGGCTATGGCTACACCTTC.

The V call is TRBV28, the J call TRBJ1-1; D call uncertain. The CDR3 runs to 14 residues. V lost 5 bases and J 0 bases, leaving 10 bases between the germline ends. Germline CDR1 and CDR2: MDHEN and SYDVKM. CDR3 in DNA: TGTGCCAGCAGTGTAGGAGGCATGAACACTGAAGCTTTCTTT. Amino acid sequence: CASSVGGMNTEAFF. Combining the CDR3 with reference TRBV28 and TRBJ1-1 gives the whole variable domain DVKVTQSSRYLVKRTGEKVFLECVQDMDHENMFWYRQDPGLGLRLIYFSYDVKMKEKGDIPEGYSVSREKKERFSLILESASTNQTSMYLCASSVGGMNTEAFFGQGTRLTVV.

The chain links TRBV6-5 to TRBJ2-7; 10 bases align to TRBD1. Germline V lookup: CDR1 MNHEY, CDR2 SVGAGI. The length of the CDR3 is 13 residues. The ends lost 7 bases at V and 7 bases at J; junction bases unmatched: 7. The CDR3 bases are TGTGCCAGCAACGACAGGGGGCGGTGGGAGCAGTACGTC. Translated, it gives CASNDRGRWEQYV.

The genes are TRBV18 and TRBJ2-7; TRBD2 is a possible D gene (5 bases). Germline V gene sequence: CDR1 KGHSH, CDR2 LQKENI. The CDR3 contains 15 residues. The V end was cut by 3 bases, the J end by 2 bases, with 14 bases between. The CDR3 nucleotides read TGTGCCAGCTCACCGTATCGAGGGATTCCCTACGAGCAGTACTTC. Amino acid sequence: CASSPYRGIPYEQYF.

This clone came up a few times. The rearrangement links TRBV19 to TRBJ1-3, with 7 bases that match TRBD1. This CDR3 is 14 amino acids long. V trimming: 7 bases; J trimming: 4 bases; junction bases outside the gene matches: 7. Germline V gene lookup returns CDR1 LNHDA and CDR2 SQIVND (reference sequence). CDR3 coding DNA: TGTGCCAGTACCCTACAGGGGACCGGAAACACCATATATTTT. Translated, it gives CASTLQGTGNTIYF.

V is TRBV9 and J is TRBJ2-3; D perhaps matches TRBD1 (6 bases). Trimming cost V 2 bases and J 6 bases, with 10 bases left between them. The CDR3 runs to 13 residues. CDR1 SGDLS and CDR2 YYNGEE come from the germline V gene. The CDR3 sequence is CASSVQGRDTQYF. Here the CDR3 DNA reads TGTGCCAGCAGCGTCCAGGGGCGGGATACGCAGTATTTT.

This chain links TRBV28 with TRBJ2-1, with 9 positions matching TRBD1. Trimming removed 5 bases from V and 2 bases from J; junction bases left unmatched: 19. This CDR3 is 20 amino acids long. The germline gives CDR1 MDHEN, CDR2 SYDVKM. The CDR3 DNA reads TGTGCCAGCAGTACAAGAAGTCCCGGGACAGGGAAGGGAACCTACAATGAGCAGTTCTTC. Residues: CASSTRSPGTGKGTYNEQFF.